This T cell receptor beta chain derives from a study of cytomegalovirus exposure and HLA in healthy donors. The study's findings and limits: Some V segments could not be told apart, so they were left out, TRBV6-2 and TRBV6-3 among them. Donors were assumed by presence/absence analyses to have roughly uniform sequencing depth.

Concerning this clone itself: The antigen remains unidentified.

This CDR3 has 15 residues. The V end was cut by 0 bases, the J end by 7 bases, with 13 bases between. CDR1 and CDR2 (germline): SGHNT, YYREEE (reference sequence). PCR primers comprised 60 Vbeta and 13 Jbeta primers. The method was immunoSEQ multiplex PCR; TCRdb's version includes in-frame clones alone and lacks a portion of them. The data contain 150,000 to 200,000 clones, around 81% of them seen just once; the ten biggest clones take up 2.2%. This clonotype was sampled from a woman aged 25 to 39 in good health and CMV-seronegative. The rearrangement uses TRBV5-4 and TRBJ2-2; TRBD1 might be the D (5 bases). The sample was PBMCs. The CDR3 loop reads CASSLEGIVSGELFF. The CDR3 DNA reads TGTGCCAGCAGCTTGGAGGGGATCGTAAGCGGGGAGCTGTTTTTT.